The clone carrying this T cell receptor beta chain is medium-sized. Its antigen is unknown. After the first PCR, alpha and beta chain libraries were processed separately. This sample is part of a study of naive and memory T cell subsets. Study-level points and caveats: The power law exponent of TCR abundance differed between naive and memory cells. Each distinct alpha or beta sequence counts as one clonotype.

An equimolar mix of two oligonucleotides served as the beta constant-region primer for TRBC1 and TRBC2. Nested alpha and beta constant-region primers with the SP2 primer drove four PCR rounds on ligated cDNA. TCRdb recomputed calls from the UMI-ligation and nested PCR reads with MiXCR, one row per CDR3 protein. The sample lists about 34,000 distinct CDR3 sequences, roughly 18% occurring once. Trimming took off 0 bases at V and 3 bases at J, with 12 bases between the two ends. The germline V gene has CDR1 SQVTM and CDR2 ANQGSEA. The CDR3 consists of 14 residues. Sample: effector memory CD4+ T cells from blood. Described subset: effector memory, CD45RA- CD27-. This clonotype was obtained from a human donor in good health. The J gene is TRBJ2-7, the V gene TRBV29-1, with D possibly matching TRBD2 (6 bases). DNA of the CDR3: TGCAGCGTTGAAGAGACTAGAAATAGCTACGAGCAGTACTTC. Translated: CSVEETRNSYEQYF.